A single sample is the source of the 16 T cell receptor beta chains below, sequenced in a study of T cells after yellow fever vaccination. Each CDR3 protein gets one entry after TCRdb re-called the 5' RACE reads with MiXCR. The data show about 340,000 distinct CDR3 sequences, about an eighth seen once. The specimen comprised CD4+ T cells sorted from PBMCs, sampled 15 days after the yellow fever booster vaccination. Source of these receptors: a man aged 18 to 29 who received the YFV17D yellow fever vaccine.

The V and J genes are TRBV7-3 and TRBJ1-2; 10 bases line up with TRBD1. The V and J ends lost 1 base and 8 bases, in that order; junction bases with no gene match: 19. CDR3 size: 19 residues. Germline V lookup: CDR1 SGHTA, CDR2 FQGTGA. CDR3 sequence (DNA): TGTGCCAGCAGCTTAAACGTGTCTGTTTGGGGACAGGGGAAAGGGGGCTACACCTTC. Translating gives CASSLNVSVWGQGKGGYTF.

This clonotype was picked up a small number of times. The J gene is TRBJ2-7, the V gene TRBV11-2; TRBD2 matches at 7 bases. V lost 0 bases, J lost 1 base, and 6 bases stayed unmatched. The CDR3 contains 16 residues. Germline V gene data show CDR1 as SGHAT and CDR2 as FQNNGV. In nucleotides, the CDR3 is TGTGCCAGCAGCTTAGATTTAGCTAGCGGATCCTACGAGCAGTACTTC. This encodes CASSLDLASGSYEQYF. Variable domain in full (rest from reference TRBV11-2 and TRBJ2-7): EAGVAQSPRYKIIEKRQSVAFWCNPISGHATLYWYQQILGQGPKLLIQFQNNGVVDDSQLPKDRFSAERLKGVDSTLKIQPAKLEDSAVYLCASSLDLASGSYEQYFGPGTRLTVT.

The chain links TRBV20-1 to TRBJ1-1; D is undetermined. V lost 7 bases and J 1 base, leaving 7 bases between the germline ends. CDR3 length: 11 amino acids. The germline V gene has CDR1 DFQATT and CDR2 SNEGSKA (reference sequence). The CDR3, as DNA: TGCAGTGTCCTGGGGAACACTGAAGCTTTCTTT. It yields the protein CSVLGNTEAFF.

Ten or more counts support this clonotype. The CDR3 region has the DNA TGTGCCAGCAGCTTACGGGGCCGGGGCTACGAGCAGTACTTC. This encodes CASSLRGRGYEQYF. This chain joins TRBV7-9 and TRBJ2-7; D may match TRBD1 or TRBD2 (5 bases each). The CDR3 runs 14 residues. From germline, CDR1 is SEHNR and CDR2 FQNEAQ (reference sequence). V was clipped by 2 bases and J by 3 bases, with 11 bases between them.

This clonotype was seen repeatedly, ten times or more. The chain employs TRBV5-1 and TRBJ2-1; D gene unclear. The CDR3 loop spans 12 amino acids. Trimming took 7 bases from V and 3 from J, leaving 8 bases between them. CDR1 is SGHRS, CDR2 YFSETQ, per germline. This CDR3 is CASSTDYNEQFF. The CDR3 bases are TGCGCCAGCTCGACTGACTACAATGAGCAGTTCTTC.

This clonotype showed up just a few times. The genes are TRBV3-2 and TRBJ2-7; the table's D call TRBD2 went unverified against the DNA. TRBV3-2 is marked as a pseudogene. The CDR3 sequence is 15 residues long. CDR3 nucleotide sequence: TGTGCCAGCAGCCAAGTTCGAGCGGGGACCTACGAGCAGTACTTC. It encodes CASSQVRAGTYEQYF.

A remark on this clonotype: Because it lacks the conserved phenylalanine or tryptophan at the end, this CDR3 is likely a read error. J is TRBJ2-7 and V is TRBV30, with D possibly being TRBD1 (5 bases). CDR3 length equals 12 residues. Germline V gives CDR1 GTSNPN, CDR2 SVGIG (reference sequence). V was clipped by 4 bases and J by 2 bases, with 9 bases between them. CDR3 coding DNA: TGTGCCTGGACTTTGACAGCCTACGAGCAGTACTCC. It codes for CAWTLTAYEQYS.

As DNA, the CDR3 is TGCGCCAGCAGCCAAGATAGTCAGGGTGGGACCTGGAATTCACCCCTCCACTTT. Translating it yields CASSQDSQGGTWNSPLHF. The J gene is TRBJ1-6, the V gene TRBV4-1, with D tentatively TRBD1 (5 bases). V lost 0 bases to trimming and J lost 7 bases, with 19 bases between them. Germline loops: CDR1 MGHRA, CDR2 YSYEKL. The CDR3 extends over 18 amino acids.

There are a few counts of this clonotype. The rearrangement joins TRBV20-1 to TRBJ2-1, with TRBD2 matching over 9 bases. J gave up 5 bases and V 3 bases, and 8 bases lay outside the gene matches. The CDR3 consists of 15 residues. Germline V gives CDR1 DFQATT, CDR2 SNEGSKA (reference sequence). The CDR3 DNA follows: TGCAGTGCTAGGGGGGGCGCTAGCGGGGACAATGAGCAGTTCTTC. This sequence encodes CSARGGASGDNEQFF.

This clonotype was picked up many times. This chain uses TRBV20-1 with TRBJ1-4, with D uncertain. Germline assignment: CDR1 DFQATT and CDR2 SNEGSKA (reference sequence). This CDR3 contains 12 residues. Trimming cost V 6 bases and J 4 bases, with 9 bases left between them. The CDR3 region has the DNA TGCAGTGCCCCCGGGAGTAATGAAAAACTGTTTTTT. Residues: CSAPGSNEKLFF.

V usage is TRBV4-1 and J usage is TRBJ1-1, with a possible D match to TRBD1 (6 bases). Germline loops: CDR1 MGHRA, CDR2 YSYEKL. This CDR3 region has 14 residues. V was cut by 6 bases and J by 2 bases, with 13 bases left in between. DNA of the CDR3: TGCGCCAGCAGGGGGGCGTTGAGAAACACTGAAGCTTTCTTT. It yields the protein CASRGALRNTEAFF.

This clonotype came up many times. The chain is built from TRBV4-2 and TRBJ1-6; 7 bases are shared with TRBD1. Germline V lookup: CDR1 LGHNA, CDR2 YNFKEQ. This CDR3 has 13 residues. J was trimmed by 10 bases and V by 2 bases; bases with no gene match: 2. The CDR3, as DNA: TGTGCCAGCAGCCAACCACAGGGGTCACCCCTCCACTTT. Protein product: CASSQPQGSPLHF.

This clonotype was seen more than once but under ten times. This chain connects TRBV6-5 to TRBJ1-5; no reliable D call. This CDR3 comprises 12 residues. CDR1 is MNHEY and CDR2 is SVGAGI in the germline V gene. V lost 2 bases and J lost 7, with 6 bases in between. CDR3 DNA sequence: TGTGCCAGCAGTTACATCGGGCAGCCCCAGCATTTT. Translation: CASSYIGQPQHF.

The chain couples TRBV28 to TRBJ2-7; TRBD1 matches 8 bases. J gave up 0 bases and V 5 bases, and 9 bases lay outside the gene matches. Germline assignment: CDR1 MDHEN and CDR2 SYDVKM. The length of the CDR3 is 16 residues. In DNA form, the CDR3 reads TGTGCCAGCAGTCCGAGCCAGGGGGCAAGCTCCTACGAGCAGTACGTC. Its protein is CASSPSQGASSYEQYV.

The V gene is TRBV6-6, the J gene TRBJ2-7, with a tentative D call TRBD1 (6 bases). The germline V gene has CDR1 MNHNY and CDR2 SVGAGI (reference sequence). V was shortened by 2 bases and J by 3 bases, with 11 bases between the two germline ends. There are 14 residues in the CDR3. CDR3 bases: TGTGCCAGCAGTTACATGGACAGTAACTACGAGCAGTACTTC. Protein: CASSYMDSNYEQYF.

The rearrangement uses TRBV6-6 and TRBJ1-1; D is unclear. This CDR3 has 13 amino acids. V was clipped by 6 bases and J by 7 bases, with 15 bases between them. The germline V gene has CDR1 MNHNY and CDR2 SVGAGI (reference sequence). DNA of the CDR3: TGTGCCAGCAGCCCCGGCGGTGTGAGTGAAGCTTTCTTT. Its translation: CASSPGGVSEAFF.